Shown below are 29 T cell receptor beta chains from a single sample sequenced in a study of blood T cell repertoires in COVID-19. Assay: immunoSEQ multiplex PCR; the TCRdb copy retains only in-frame clones and omits some. The repertoire holds 140,000 to 150,000 clones, with 75% to 90% as singletons. Sequencing input: peripheral blood. These receptors were obtained from a woman in her 50s with acute or convalescent COVID-19.

The V gene is TRBV30, the J gene TRBJ2-7, with D maybe TRBD1 (5 bases). The CDR3 extends over 13 amino acids. Trimming removed 0 bases from V and 5 bases from J, with 11 bases in between. The germline CDR1 and CDR2 sequences are GTSNPN and SVGIG (reference sequence). The CDR3 DNA reads as TGTGCCTGGAGTGTAGGGGTTTTAGACGAGCAGTACTTC. It codes for CAWSVGVLDEQYF.

The rearrangement joins TRBV6-5 to TRBJ1-6, with D unresolved. The CDR3 runs to 14 residues. Trimming removed 4 bases from V and 8 bases from J, with 12 bases in between. Per the germline V gene, CDR1 is MNHEY and CDR2 is SVGAGI. CDR3 DNA sequence: TGTGCCAGCAGTTTCTCTGGGCTGGATTCACCCCTCCACTTT. Its translation: CASSFSGLDSPLHF.

The chain recombines TRBV5-6 with TRBJ1-3; TRBD1 might be the D (5 bases). Between the trimmed V and J ends, which lost 1 base and 0 bases, there was a span of 8 bases. Germline-derived CDR1 and CDR2 are SGHDT and YYEEEE. The CDR3 is made up of 15 amino acids. The chain's CDR3 is CASSLPGGSGNTIYF. DNA of the CDR3: TGTGCCAGCAGCTTGCCGGGGGGCTCTGGAAACACCATATATTTT.

The chain carries TRBV4-1 and TRBJ2-2, with D possibly matching TRBD1 (5 bases). This CDR3 comprises 16 residues. The V and J ends lost 2 bases and 0 bases respectively, with 10 bases between them. Germline V lookup: CDR1 MGHRA, CDR2 YSYEKL. CDR3 region: CASSQPGHPNTGELFF. CDR3 sequence (DNA): TGCGCCAGCAGCCAACCCGGACACCCGAACACCGGGGAGCTGTTTTTT.

This clone was detected only a few times. V gene TRBV5-1 combines with J gene TRBJ2-3, with D perhaps matching TRBD2 (6 bases). CDR3 size: 15 residues. V dropped 4 bases and J dropped 2 bases, with 14 bases sitting between them. From germline, CDR1 is SGHRS and CDR2 YFSETQ. The CDR3 is CASSLGTLNTDTQYF. The CDR3 region has the DNA TGCGCCAGCAGCCTCGGGACTCTAAACACAGATACGCAGTATTTT.

The chain is built from TRBV18 and TRBJ2-3; 7 bases line up with TRBD1. Trimming at V came to 0 bases and at J to 4 bases, leaving 7 bases not matched to a gene. Germline CDR1 is KGHSH and CDR2 is LQKENI. CDR3 length equals 16 residues. The DNA for the CDR3 is TGTGCCAGCTCACCACCAGGGACAGCAGGGGCAGATACGCAGTATTTT. This gives the protein CASSPPGTAGADTQYF.

The V gene is TRBV7-8, the J gene TRBJ1-4, with D perhaps matching TRBD1 (6 bases). The germline CDR1 and CDR2 sequences are SGHVS and FQNEAQ. The CDR3 totals 17 residues. Trimming removed 6 bases from V and 0 bases from J, with 17 bases in between. The CDR3 nucleotides read TGTGCCAGCAGTTATCCCCAGGCAGGGGCAACTAATGAAAAACTGTTTTTT. It yields the protein CASSYPQAGATNEKLFF. Full variable domain (missing parts from reference TRBV7-8 and TRBJ1-4): GAGVSQSPRYKVAKRGQDVALRCDPISGHVSLFWYQQALGQGPEFLTYFQNEAQLDKSGLPSDRFFAERPEGSVSTLKIQRTQQEDSAVYLCASSYPQAGATNEKLFFGSGTQLSVL.

The chain carries TRBV27 and TRBJ1-6, with TRBD1 matching over 7 bases. The CDR3 has 18 residues. Per the germline V gene, CDR1 is MNHEY and CDR2 is SMNVEV (reference sequence). J gave up 0 bases and V 2 bases, and 7 bases lay outside the gene matches. The chain's CDR3 is CASSLGTAHSSYNSPLHF. In nucleotides, the CDR3 is TGTGCCAGCAGTTTAGGGACAGCCCATAGCTCCTATAATTCACCCCTCCACTTT.

Concerning this clone: The same CDR3 is also encoded by other DNA sequences in this sample. The chain joins TRBV3-1 (or the pseudogene TRBV3-2) to TRBJ1-1, with no clear D. Germline CDR1 LGHDT, CDR2 YNNKEL (reference sequence). V dropped 1 base and J dropped 1 base, with 7 bases sitting between them. This CDR3 is 14 amino acids long. CDR3: CASSQVSGNTEAFF. DNA of the CDR3: TGTGCCAGCAGCCAAGTTTCCGGGAACACTGAAGCTTTCTTT.

This chain links TRBV7-8 with TRBJ2-1; possibly TRBD1 for D (6 bases). CDR3 length: 13 amino acids. CDR1 and CDR2 (germline): SGHVS, FQNEAQ. Trimming left V 6 bases short and J 4 bases short, with 10 bases between. CDR3 amino acids: CASSRDTYNEQFF. Written as DNA, the CDR3 is TGTGCCAGCAGTCGGGACACTTACAATGAGCAGTTCTTC.

The V and J genes are TRBV27 and TRBJ2-7; TRBD1 matches at 11 bases. J lost 5 bases, V lost 5 bases, and 11 bases had no gene match. Germline loops: CDR1 MNHEY, CDR2 SMNVEV (reference sequence). The CDR3 loop spans 16 amino acids. The CDR3: CASSPGTGGKRHEQYF. The CDR3 region has the DNA TGTGCCAGCAGTCCGGGGACAGGGGGTAAAAGGCACGAGCAGTACTTC.

To note about this clone: One end of the junction is discordant with germline, which a read error may explain. This chain joins TRBV11-1 and TRBJ2-3; 7 bases match TRBD1. Germline V gene sequence: CDR1 SGHAT, CDR2 FQDESV (reference sequence). This CDR3 region has 13 residues. CDR3 region: CASSVAGGDTQYF. Here the CDR3 DNA reads TGTGCCAGCAGCGTAGCAGGGGGAGATACGCAGTATTTT.

The chain combines TRBV28 with TRBJ2-2; D may be TRBD1 (5 bases). Germline CDR1 MDHEN, CDR2 SYDVKM. The germline V and J ends were trimmed by 8 bases and 4 bases, with 17 bases remaining between them. The CDR3 spans 15 residues. As DNA, the CDR3 is TGTGCCAGCCAGAGTTCGGACAAACTCACCGGGGAGCTGTTTTTT. It codes for CASQSSDKLTGELFF.

As regards this clone: The junction departs from the called germline gene at one end, perhaps through a read error. The V call is TRBV7-7, the J call TRBJ2-7; TRBD1 aligns across 8 bases. This CDR3 comprises 14 residues. Germline lookup yields CDR1 SSHAT and CDR2 FNYEAQ (reference sequence). As DNA, the CDR3 is TGTGCTAGCAGCTTGGGGCAGGGGGCATTGGAGCAGTACTTC. Protein product: CASSLGQGALEQYF.

The rearrangement uses TRBV11-3 and TRBJ2-2, with 10 bases matching TRBD2. The CDR3 extends over 17 amino acids. Germline trimming cut 1 base from V and 0 bases from J; bases unmatched to any gene: 2. Germline V CDR1 and CDR2: SGHNT, YENEEA. The CDR3 here is CASSLGLAGANTGELFF. The CDR3 DNA reads as TGTGCCAGCAGCTTAGGGCTAGCGGGGGCGAACACCGGGGAGCTGTTTTTT.

The V gene is TRBV4-1, the J gene TRBJ2-3; 8 nucleotides line up with TRBD1. The CDR3 length is 17 residues. Germline CDR1 and CDR2: MGHRA and YSYEKL. V shed 0 bases and J 8 bases; nucleotides not matched to a gene: 13. The CDR3 here is CASSQDLPGTGLATQYF. CDR3 nucleotide sequence: TGCGCCAGCAGCCAAGACCTCCCCGGGACAGGATTAGCTACGCAGTATTTT.

The rearrangement links TRBV7-9 to TRBJ2-3; 9 bases match TRBD2. Germline-derived CDR1 and CDR2 are SEHNR and FQNEAQ (reference sequence). Trimming at V came to 3 bases and at J to 10 bases, leaving 5 bases not matched to a gene. The CDR3 spans 13 residues. Here the CDR3 reads CASSFGGGVAQYF. For the CDR3, the DNA is TGTGCCAGCAGCTTTGGCGGGGGGGTCGCGCAGTATTTT. Drawing the rest from reference TRBV7-9 and TRBJ2-3, the complete variable domain is DTGVSQNPRHKITKRGQNVTFRCDPISEHNRLYWYRQTLGQGPEFLTYFQNEAQLEKSRLLSDRFSAERPKGSFSTLEIQRTEQGDSAMYLCASSFGGGVAQYFGPGTRLTVL.

This clone has a single count. The chain combines TRBV6-1 with TRBJ1-5, with TRBD1 identical over 8 bases. V gave up 2 bases and J gave up 9 bases; unmatched junction bases: 3. The germline gives CDR1 MNHNS, CDR2 SASEGT. This CDR3 spans 13 amino acids. In DNA form, the CDR3 reads TGTGCCAGCAGTGAACAGGGGGCGTCGCCCCAGCATTTT. This gives the protein CASSEQGASPQHF.

This chain uses TRBV10-3 with TRBJ2-3; D is possibly TRBD2 (7 bases). Germline V CDR1 and CDR2: ENHRY, SYGVKD. V was trimmed by 9 bases and J by 2 bases, leaving 15 bases between them. CDR3 size: 14 residues. The DNA for the CDR3 is TGTGCCATATCGGGGGGCTCGGACACAGATACGCAGTATTTT. This codes for CAISGGSDTDTQYF.

Here the CDR3 DNA reads TGTGCCACCAGTGACTATCGACAGGGGCCCACTGAAGCTTTCTTT. It yields the protein CATSDYRQGPTEAFF. This chain uses TRBV24-1 with TRBJ1-1, with 8 bases identical to TRBD1. The CDR3 spans 15 residues. From germline, CDR1 is KGHDR and CDR2 SFDVKD. The trim removed 4 bases at V and 4 bases at J, leaving 7 bases unmatched.

This chain joins TRBV7-9 and TRBJ2-7, with 7 bases identical to TRBD1. The length of the CDR3 is 16 residues. J gave up 7 bases and V 7 bases, and 19 bases lay outside the gene matches. CDR1 is SEHNR, CDR2 FQNEAQ, per germline (reference sequence). The CDR3 reads CASIGVQINTGEEQYF. The DNA of the CDR3 is TGTGCCAGCATTGGGGTTCAGATTAATACAGGGGAGGAGCAGTACTTC.

The CDR3 bases are TGTGCCAGCAGCGTAGCTAGCAGGAGCGATGAAAAACTGTTTTTT. As protein: CASSVASRSDEKLFF. This chain uses TRBV9 with TRBJ1-4; D gene uncertain. The CDR3 length is 15 residues. Trimming removed 0 bases at V and 6 bases at J, with 12 bases between. CDR1 and CDR2 from the germline V gene are SGDLS and YYNGEE.

In its sample, this clone was seen a few times. The chain carries TRBV3-1 (or the pseudogene TRBV3-2) and TRBJ2-3; the match to TRBD2 covers 13 bases. Trimming at V came to 0 bases and at J to 11 bases, leaving 5 bases not matched to a gene. Looked up from germline, CDR1 is LGHDT and CDR2 is YNNKEL (reference sequence). The CDR3 extends over 15 amino acids. The CDR3 sequence is CASSQDSTSGRRQYF. Written as DNA, the CDR3 is TGTGCCAGCAGCCAAGATTCGACTAGCGGGAGGAGGCAGTATTTT.

V usage is TRBV19 and J usage is TRBJ1-1; 10 bases map to TRBD1. Losses at the gene ends were 8 bases for V and 4 bases for J; bases not matched to a gene: 10. CDR1 is LNHDA, CDR2 SQIVND, per germline (reference sequence). The CDR3 is 15 amino acids. CDR3 sequence (DNA): TGTGCCAGTTCTCCGACAGGGGGCATGGGCACTGAAGCTTTCTTT. The encoded protein is CASSPTGGMGTEAFF.

The chain combines TRBV10-3 with TRBJ2-3, with D unclear. V gave up 10 bases and J gave up 0 bases, with 11 bases separating them. Germline CDR1 ENHRY, CDR2 SYGVKD. The CDR3 extends over 13 amino acids. The CDR3, as DNA: TGTGCCACCACAGCAGACAGCACAGATACGCAGTATTTT. Translated: CATTADSTDTQYF.

This clone was detected only once. The rearrangement links TRBV6-5 to TRBJ2-5; a possible D gene is TRBD2 (6 bases). Between the trimmed V and J ends, which lost 0 bases and 6 bases, there was a span of 11 bases. Germline lookup yields CDR1 MNHEY and CDR2 SVGAGI. The CDR3 length is 14 residues. This CDR3 reads CASSYSGGPKTQYF. In DNA form, the CDR3 reads TGTGCCAGCAGTTACTCGGGGGGACCGAAGACCCAGTACTTC.

This clone was observed a single time. The CDR3, as DNA: TGTGCCAGCAGTTACTGGTCGGGACAGAATAATGAAAAACTGTTTTTT. Protein sequence: CASSYWSGQNNEKLFF. The rearrangement joins TRBV6-6 to TRBJ1-4; 7 bases agree with TRBD1. J was trimmed by 4 bases and V by 1 base; bases with no gene match: 6. This CDR3 is 16 amino acids long. Germline CDR1 is MNHNY and CDR2 is SVGAGI (reference sequence).

The chain joins TRBV7-3 to TRBJ1-6, with 7 bases lining up with TRBD1. Germline-derived CDR1 and CDR2 are SGHTA and FQGTGA. V lost 2 bases to trimming and J lost 9 bases; unmatched junction nucleotides: 7. This CDR3 is built from 15 residues. CDR3 DNA: TGTGCCAGCAGCTTAGAGGGGGCGACAAGTTCACCCCTCCACTTT. Its translation is CASSLEGATSSPLHF.

About this clone: In the same sample, other DNA sequences code for this CDR3. The V gene is TRBV19, the J gene TRBJ1-2, with 8 bases lining up with TRBD1. The CDR3 is made up of 14 amino acids. V was clipped by 2 bases and J by 2 bases; unmatched bases: 1. Germline V gene sequence: CDR1 LNHDA, CDR2 SQIVND (reference sequence). The CDR3 protein is CASSIQGANYGYTF. CDR3 bases: TGTGCCAGTAGTATACAGGGGGCGAACTATGGCTACACCTTC.